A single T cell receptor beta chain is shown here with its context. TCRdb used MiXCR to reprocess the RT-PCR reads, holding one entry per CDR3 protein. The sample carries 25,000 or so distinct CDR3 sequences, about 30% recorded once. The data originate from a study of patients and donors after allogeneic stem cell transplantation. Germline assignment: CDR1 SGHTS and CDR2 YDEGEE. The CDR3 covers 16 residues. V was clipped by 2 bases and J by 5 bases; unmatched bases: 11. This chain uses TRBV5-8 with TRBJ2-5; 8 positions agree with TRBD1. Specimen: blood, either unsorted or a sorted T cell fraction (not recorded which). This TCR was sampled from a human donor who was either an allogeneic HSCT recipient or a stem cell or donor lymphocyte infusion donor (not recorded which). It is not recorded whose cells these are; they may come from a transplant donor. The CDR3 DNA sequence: TGTGCCAGCAGCTTCCCGGACAGGGTAGTGAGGGAGACCCAGTACTTC. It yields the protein CASSFPDRVVRETQYF.